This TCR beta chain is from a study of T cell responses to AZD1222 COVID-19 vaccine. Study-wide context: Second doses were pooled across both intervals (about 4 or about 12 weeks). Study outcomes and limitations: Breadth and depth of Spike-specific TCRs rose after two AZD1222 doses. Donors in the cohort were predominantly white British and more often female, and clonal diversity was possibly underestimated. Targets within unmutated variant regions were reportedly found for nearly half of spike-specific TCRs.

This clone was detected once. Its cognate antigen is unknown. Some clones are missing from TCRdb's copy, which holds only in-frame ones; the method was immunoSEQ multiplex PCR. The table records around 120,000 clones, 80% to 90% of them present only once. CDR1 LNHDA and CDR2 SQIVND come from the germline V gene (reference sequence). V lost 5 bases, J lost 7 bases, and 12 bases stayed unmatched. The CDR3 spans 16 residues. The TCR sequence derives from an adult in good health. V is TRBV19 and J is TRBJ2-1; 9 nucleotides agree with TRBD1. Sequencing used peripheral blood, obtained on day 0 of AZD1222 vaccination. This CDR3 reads CASSSQTGGPQNEQFF. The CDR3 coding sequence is TGTGCCAGTAGTTCCCAGACAGGGGGTCCACAGAATGAGCAGTTCTTC.